These 2 T cell receptor beta chains were all obtained from the same sample, sequenced in a study of blood T cell repertoires in COVID-19 (dated by TCRdb to 2018 to 2021). The method behind the library was the immunoSEQ multiplex PCR assay. The immuneACCESS repertoire file appears here via TCRdb, limited to in-frame rearrangements. These files lack a portion of the clones; in checked studies, under half of the deficit traces to unresolved V genes, and the cause of the others is not known. For this sample the table gives roughly 58,000 clones, of which approximately 84% were detected only once. Jointly, the top ten make up around a sixth of the sample. The specimen sequenced was peripheral blood. These receptors were obtained from a man between 65 and 85 years old with active COVID-19.

The chain has TRBV5-6 and TRBJ1-6; 7 positions match TRBD1. The CDR3 sequence is 16 residues long. V lost 1 base, J lost 9 bases, and 10 bases stayed unmatched. CDR1 and CDR2 (germline): SGHDT, YYEEEE. CDR3 region: CASSLIQGPGISPLHF. DNA of the CDR3: TGTGCCAGCAGCTTGATACAGGGGCCGGGAATTTCACCCCTCCACTTT. The full variable domain, rest sourced from reference TRBV5-6 and TRBJ1-6, is DAGVTQSPTHLIKTRGQQVTLRCSPKSGHDTVSWYQQALGQGPQFIFQYYEEEERQRGNFPDRFSGHQFPNYSSELNVNALLLGDSALYLCASSLIQGPGISPLHFGNGTRLTVT.

With regard to this clone: The same CDR3 can be traced to other DNA sequences in this sample. The chain is built from TRBV6-5 and TRBJ2-7, with 7 bases that match TRBD1. Germline assignment: CDR1 MNHEY and CDR2 SVGAGI. Trimming cost V 0 bases and J 2 bases; bases outside gene matches: 1. The CDR3 consists of 14 residues. CDR3 in DNA: TGTGCCAGCAGTTACTCGGGACAGACCTACGAGCAGTACTTC. Translation gives CASSYSGQTYEQYF.